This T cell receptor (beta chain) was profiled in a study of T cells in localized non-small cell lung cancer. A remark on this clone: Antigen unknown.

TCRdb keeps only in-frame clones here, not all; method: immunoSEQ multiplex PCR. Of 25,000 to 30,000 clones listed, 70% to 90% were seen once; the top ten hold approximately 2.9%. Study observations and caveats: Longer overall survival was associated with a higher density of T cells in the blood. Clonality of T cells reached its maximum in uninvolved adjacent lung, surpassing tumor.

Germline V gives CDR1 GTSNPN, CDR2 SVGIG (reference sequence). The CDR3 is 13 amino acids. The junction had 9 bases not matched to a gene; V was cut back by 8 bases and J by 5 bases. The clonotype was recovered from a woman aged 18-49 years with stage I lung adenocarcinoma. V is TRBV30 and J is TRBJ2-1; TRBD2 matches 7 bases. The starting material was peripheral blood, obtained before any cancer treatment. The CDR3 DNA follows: TGTGCCCTGAGCGGGACGAGACACAATGAGCAGTTCTTC. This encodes CALSGTRHNEQFF.